This T cell receptor beta chain was profiled in a study of blood T cell repertoires in COVID-19. Generated by immunoSEQ multiplex PCR, the TCRdb table keeps only in-frame clones and is missing some. The top ten clones hold around a quarter of a sample with roughly 140,000 clones, approximately 89% of them seen once. Germline values: CDR1 KGHDR, CDR2 SFDVKD. The CDR3 is made up of 15 amino acids. V was pared by 5 bases and J by 2 bases, with 13 bases between. The receptor was isolated from a human donor in a cohort sampled during active COVID-19. The V gene is TRBV24-1, the J gene TRBJ2-3, with D tentatively TRBD1 (6 bases). Source material: peripheral blood. The CDR3 nucleotides are TGTGCCACCAGTGCACAGGGTTTTGACACAGATACGCAGTATTTT. It yields the protein CATSAQGFDTDTQYF.